This entry concerns a single T cell receptor beta chain. Its matching antigen is unknown. The data originate from a study of T-cell memory formation after mild COVID-19. Study in general: Clustering of TCRs was largely donor specific.

TCRdb reprocessed the 5' RACE reads via MiXCR and lists one record per CDR3 protein. The sample holds about 270,000 distinct CDR3 sequences; roughly 15% are singletons and the top ten take approximately 25%. The CDR3 runs 15 residues. Trimming took off 3 bases at V and 4 bases at J, with 13 bases between the two ends. Germline CDR1 and CDR2: SGHRS and YFSETQ. The study's findings and limits: Day 15 to 85 contracting clones showed balanced CD4/CD8; later expanders leaned CD4+. What remained unconfirmed was the SARS-CoV-2 specificity of second-wave clones peaking on day 37.

The rearrangement joins TRBV5-1 to TRBJ2-2, with a tentative D call TRBD1 (6 bases). Input material: PBMCs or a T cell subset sorted from them (not recorded which). This clonotype was obtained from a man aged 18 to 30 who had mild COVID-19 (a few samples of this study predate the infection). Cell type and time point are not known. CDR3 region: CASSYGQRSTGELFF. As DNA, the CDR3 is TGCGCCAGCAGCTACGGACAGAGGAGCACCGGGGAGCTGTTTTTT.